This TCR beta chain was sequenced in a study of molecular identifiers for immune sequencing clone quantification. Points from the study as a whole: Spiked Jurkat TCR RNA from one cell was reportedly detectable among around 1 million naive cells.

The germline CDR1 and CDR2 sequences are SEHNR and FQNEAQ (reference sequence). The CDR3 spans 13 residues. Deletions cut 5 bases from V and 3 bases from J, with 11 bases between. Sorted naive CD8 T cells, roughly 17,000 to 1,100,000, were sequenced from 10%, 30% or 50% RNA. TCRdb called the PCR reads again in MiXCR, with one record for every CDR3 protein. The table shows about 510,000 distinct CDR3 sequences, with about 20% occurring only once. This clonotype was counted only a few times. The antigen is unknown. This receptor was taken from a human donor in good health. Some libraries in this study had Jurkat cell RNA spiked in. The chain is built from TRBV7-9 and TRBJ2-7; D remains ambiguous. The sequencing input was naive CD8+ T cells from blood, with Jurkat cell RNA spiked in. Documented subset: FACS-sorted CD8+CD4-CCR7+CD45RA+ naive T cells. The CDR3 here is CASSASAVYEQYF. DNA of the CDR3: TGTGCCAGCAGCGCCTCTGCGGTCTACGAGCAGTACTTC. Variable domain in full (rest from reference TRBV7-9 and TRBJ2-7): DTGVSQNPRHKITKRGQNVTFRCDPISEHNRLYWYRQTLGQGPEFLTYFQNEAQLEKSRLLSDRFSAERPKGSFSTLEIQRTEQGDSAMYLCASSASAVYEQYFGPGTRLTVT.